A selection of T cell receptor beta chains follows, all from one sample in a study of PD-1 blockade in classical Hodgkin lymphoma. Data came from immunoSEQ multiplex PCR; TCRdb stores just in-frame clones and leaves some out. The sample has 23,000 or so clones, around 74% seen once. The sequences come from peripheral blood mononuclear cells (PBMCs), collected before the fourth cycle of nivolumab. Source of these receptors: a human donor with classical Hodgkin lymphoma. CDR3s include the opening cysteine and the closing phenylalanine or tryptophan. The order of the fields is clone size, D gene, J gene, V gene, CDR3 length, CDR3 DNA, CDR3 protein. The D gene is left open where the match is weak. A clone size is listed for some rows: how often the clone was seen (once, few, many), or a class if it is expanded.

few	NA	TRBJ2-7	TRBV7-2	17	TGTGCCAGCAGCTTAGAGAGGGAACAGAAAACCTTCGGCGAGCAGTACTTC	CASSLEREQKTFGEQYF
NA	NA	TRBJ1-1	TRBV5-1	14	TGCGCCAGCAGCCCCCGCGGGGGGGACACTGAAGCTTTCTTT	CASSPRGGDTEAFF
once	TRBD1	TRBJ2-1	TRBV7-6	17	TGTGCCAGCAGCTTAGCGGGGTCAGGGGGCGAATCCAATGAGCAGTTCTTC	CASSLAGSGGESNEQFF
NA	TRBD2	TRBJ2-5	TRBV7-2	16	TGTGCCAGCAGCCAAGGGACTAGCGGGGGGCAAGGGACCCAGTACTTC	CASSQGTSGGQGTQYF
NA	NA	TRBJ1-2	TRBV30	11	TGTGCCTGGACAGATAACTATGGCTACACCTTC	CAWTDNYGYTF
NA	NA	TRBJ1-6	TRBV7-2	15	TGTGCCAGCAGCGTCGGGACACCGGATAATTCACCCCTCCACTTT	CASSVGTPDNSPLHF
NA	NA	TRBJ1-2	TRBV5-4	13	TGTGCCAGCAGCTTGGGGGTTAACTATGGCTACACCTTC	CASSLGVNYGYTF
NA	TRBD2	TRBJ2-5	TRBV5-1	18	TGCGCCAGCAGCCCGGGCGGGGGACTAGCGAAGTACCAAGAGACCCAGTACTTC	CASSPGGGLAKYQETQYF
NA	TRBD1	TRBJ1-6	TRBV5-6	14	TGTGCCAGCAGCACTGGACAGGGCAATTCACCCCTCCACTTT	CASSTGQGNSPLHF
NA	NA	TRBJ1-3	TRBV5-8	12	TGTGCCAGCAGCCGAAGTGGAAACACCATATATTTT	CASSRSGNTIYF
NA	NA	TRBJ2-3	TRBV29-1	13	TGCAGCGTCCGGACGGATATCACAGATACGCAGTATTTT	CSVRTDITDTQYF
few	NA	TRBJ1-1	TRBV7-3	13	TGTGCCAGCAGCTTTCGGGCGAACACTGAAGCTTTCTTT	CASSFRANTEAFF
NA	NA	TRBJ1-1	TRBV15	15	TGTGCCACCAGCAGAGATCTTTCCCGAAGTGATGAAGCTTTCTTT	CATSRDLSRSDEAFF
NA	TRBD1	TRBJ2-3	TRBV7-2	15	TGTGCCAGCAGCGTCGGGACAGGTGGTGGTGGTACGCAGTATTTT	CASSVGTGGGGTQYF
NA	NA	TRBJ2-5	TRBV5-4	11	TGTGCCAGCAGCCTTTCTGGTACCCAGTACTTC	CASSLSGTQYF
NA	NA	TRBJ2-2	TRBV11-3	14	TGTGCCAGCAGCTTATCAGGGTACGCCGGGGAGCTGTTTTTT	CASSLSGYAGELFF
NA	NA	TRBJ1-1	TRBV7-9	15	TGTGCCAGCAGCTTAGGTGCAGGCATGAACACTGAAGCTTTCTTT	CASSLGAGMNTEAFF
NA	NA	TRBJ2-2	TRBV9	16	TGTGCCAGCAGCGGAGACTCGCCAAGGGGCACCGGGGAGCTGTTTTTT	CASSGDSPRGTGELFF
NA	NA	TRBJ1-3	TRBV7-9	14	TGTGCCAGCAGCTCCCCCGCCGTCGGAAACACCATATATTTT	CASSSPAVGNTIYF
NA	NA	TRBJ2-3	TRBV27	14	TGTGCCAGCAGTTTACTCGGGGGCACAGATACGCAGTATTTT	CASSLLGGTDTQYF
NA	NA	TRBJ1-2	TRBV6-1	10	TGTGCCAGCAGTCAGGTGGGCTACACCTTC	CASSQVGYTF
few	TRBD2	TRBJ2-3	TRBV7-3	15	TGTGCCAGCAGCCACGGGACTAGTGTGTCGGATACGCAGTATTTT	CASSHGTSVSDTQYF
NA	NA	TRBJ2-1	TRBV18	14	TGTGCCAGCTCACTGTCCAGGGGGGGCGATGAGCAGTTCTTC	CASSLSRGGDEQFF
NA	NA	TRBJ2-3	TRBV7-9	16	TGTGCCAGCAGCCCAAGACAGGTTTCTAGCACAGATACGCAGTATTTT	CASSPRQVSSTDTQYF
few	NA	TRBJ2-3	TRBV4-2	12	TGTGCCAGCAGCCGCACTAGTAATACGCAGTATTTT	CASSRTSNTQYF
NA	NA	TRBJ2-3	TRBV28	14	TGTGCCAGCAGTTTAGGCGGGGCCACAGATACGCAGTATTTT	CASSLGGATDTQYF
NA	TRBD1	TRBJ1-1	TRBV7-9	12	TGTGCCAGCAGCCTACAGGGGTCTGAAGCTTTCTTT	CASSLQGSEAFF
NA	NA	TRBJ2-4	TRBV18	14	TGTGCCAGCTCAGCACGGACTGACGTCAACATTCAGTACTTC	CASSARTDVNIQYF
NA	TRBD1	TRBJ2-7	TRBV30	12	TGTGCCTGGGGACAGGGAAGGGACGAGCAGTACTTC	CAWGQGRDEQYF
NA	NA	TRBJ2-1	TRBV2	13	TGTGCCAGCAGTGAGACAGGTTACAATGAGCAGTTCTTC	CASSETGYNEQFF
NA	NA	TRBJ1-2	TRBV5-4	13	TGTGCCAGCACCCCTGCCGGGACACTCGAGCCCACCTTC	CASTPAGTLEPTF
NA	NA	TRBJ2-3	TRBV9	16	TGTGCCAGCAGCCCTAAAGACAGGTCTAGCACAGATACGCAGTATTTT	CASSPKDRSSTDTQYF
NA	TRBD2	TRBJ2-3	TRBV5-4	15	TGTGCCAGCAGCTTAAAGACTAGCGGGGGTGATACGCAGTATTTT	CASSLKTSGGDTQYF
NA	TRBD2	TRBJ2-3	TRBV5-1	14	TGCGCCAGCAGCATCGGGGGGGTCACAGATACGCAGTATTTT	CASSIGGVTDTQYF
NA	TRBD2	TRBJ2-1	TRBV27	14	TGTGCCAGCAGGTGGCGGGGGGCTAAGAATGAGCAGTTCTTC	CASRWRGAKNEQFF
NA	NA	TRBJ1-2	TRBV30	14	TGTGCCAGCAGCTTGGCCAGGCCCGTCTATGGCTACACCTTC	CASSLARPVYGYTF
once	NA	TRBJ1-3	TRBV5-1	14	TGCGCCAGCAGCCTTACCGGGACCCAAAACACCATATATTTT	CASSLTGTQNTIYF
NA	NA	TRBJ1-1	TRBV27	15	TGTGCCAGCAGTTTCCTTGGATCTATGAACACTGAAGCTTTCTTT	CASSFLGSMNTEAFF
NA	NA	TRBJ2-2	TRBV27	15	TGTGCCAGCAGTTCCCGGGACACCAACACCGGGGAGCTGTTTTTT	CASSSRDTNTGELFF
NA	NA	TRBJ2-1	TRBV5-1	14	TGCGCCAGCAGCTTCGGGGGCAAGGAGGATGAGCAGTTCTTC	CASSFGGKEDEQFF
NA	TRBD2	TRBJ2-2	TRBV28	14	TGTGCCAGCCAGACTAGCGGGAACACCGGGGAGCTGTTTTTT	CASQTSGNTGELFF
NA	TRBD1	TRBJ2-5	TRBV27	13	TGTGCCAGCAGTGGGACAGCACAAGAGACCCAGTACTTC	CASSGTAQETQYF
NA	NA	TRBJ2-3	TRBV30	14	TGTGCCTGGAGTGTGGGACACAGCACAGATACGCAGTATTTT	CAWSVGHSTDTQYF
NA	NA	TRBJ1-4	TRBV7-3	13	TGTGCCAGCAGCTTAGACAGCATGGGAAAACTGTTTTTT	CASSLDSMGKLFF
NA	NA	TRBJ1-2	TRBV5-6	15	TGTGCCAGCAGCCCCCGCGGGGGGCGAAACTATGGCTACACCTTC	CASSPRGGRNYGYTF
once	NA	TRBJ2-7	TRBV6-5	14	TGTGCCAGCAGTGACCGGGACGGTGGGATCGAGCAGTACTTC	CASSDRDGGIEQYF
NA	NA	TRBJ2-1	TRBV18	13	TGTGCCAGCTCACCTATGGGAAGAAATGAGCAGTTCTTC	CASSPMGRNEQFF
NA	NA	TRBJ2-2	TRBV19	13	TGTGCCAGTAGTCATGTCCAAACCGGGGAGCTGTTTTTT	CASSHVQTGELFF
NA	NA	TRBJ1-2	TRBV6-5	13	TGTGCCAGCAGGATGCCCAATTTTGGGAGCTACACCTTC	CASRMPNFGSYTF
NA	NA	TRBJ1-2	TRBV6-5	12	TGTGCCAGTCAACAGCCCTACTATGGCTACACCTTC	CASQQPYYGYTF
NA	NA	TRBJ1-6	TRBV6-4	13	TGTGCCAGCAGTGAACACACTAATTCACCCCTCCACTTT	CASSEHTNSPLHF
NA	NA	TRBJ1-2	TRBV4-3	14	TGCGCCAGCAGCCAAGACAGGGGATCCTATGGCTACACCTTC	CASSQDRGSYGYTF
NA	TRBD1	TRBJ2-6	TRBV6-1	17	TGTGCCAGCAGTGCACAGGGGCATGGCTCTGGGGCCAACGTCCTGACTTTC	CASSAQGHGSGANVLTF
NA	NA	TRBJ1-2	TRBV6-1	14	TGTGCCAGCAGTGAAGCGCGAAGATTTTATGGCTACACCTTC	CASSEARRFYGYTF